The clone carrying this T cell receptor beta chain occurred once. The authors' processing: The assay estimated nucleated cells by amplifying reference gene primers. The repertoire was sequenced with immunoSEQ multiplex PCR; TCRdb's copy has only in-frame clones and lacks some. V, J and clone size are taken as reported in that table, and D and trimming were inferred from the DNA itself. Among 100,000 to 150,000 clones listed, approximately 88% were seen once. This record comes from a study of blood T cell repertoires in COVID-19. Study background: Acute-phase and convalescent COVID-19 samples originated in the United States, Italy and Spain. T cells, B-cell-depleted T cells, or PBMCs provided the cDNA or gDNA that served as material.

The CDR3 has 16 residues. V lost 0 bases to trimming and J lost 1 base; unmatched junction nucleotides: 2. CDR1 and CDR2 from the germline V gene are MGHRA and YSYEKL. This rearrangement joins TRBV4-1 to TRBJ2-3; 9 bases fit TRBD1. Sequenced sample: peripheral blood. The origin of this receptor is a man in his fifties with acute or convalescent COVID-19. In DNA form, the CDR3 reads TGCGCCAGCAGCCAAGATCGGGACAGGGGCACAGATACGCAGTATTTT. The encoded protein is CASSQDRDRGTDTQYF.